A selection of T cell receptor beta chains follows, all from one sample in a study of CD8 T cells in ankylosing spondylitis. TCRdb called the 5' RACE reads again in MiXCR, with one record for every CDR3 protein. The sample shows about 15,000 distinct CDR3 sequences, approximately 3% of them seen only once. Sequencing was carried out using blood, either unsorted or a sorted T cell fraction (not recorded which). The receptors derive from a male donor with ankylosing spondylitis or in good health (not recorded which). Both conserved end residues are part of each CDR3. The order of the fields is clone size, V gene, J gene, D gene, CDR3 protein, CDR3 DNA. A D gene is named only where the DNA matches it firmly. Size is omitted from some rows. Given values are once, few, many or a class for expanded clones.

many	TRBV9	TRBJ2-3	TRBD2	CASSVNPAGGDTQYF	TGTGCCAGCAGCGTGAATCCAGCGGGGGGGGATACGCAGTATTTT
medium-sized	TRBV9	TRBJ2-3	-	CASSVGPTIGDTQYF	TGTGCCAGCAGCGTCGGCCCGACGATTGGGGATACGCAGTATTTT
many	TRBV29-1	TRBJ1-2	-	CSVEYPQADYGYTF	TGCAGCGTCGAATATCCACAAGCGGACTATGGCTACACCTTC
many	TRBV9	TRBJ1-1	-	CASSVGTSSFNTEAFF	TGTGCCAGCAGCGTAGGTACCAGCTCCTTCAACACTGAAGCTTTCTTT
medium-sized	TRBV9	TRBJ2-1	TRBD1	CASSVGTGADEQFF	TGTGCCAGCAGCGTAGGAACAGGGGCGGATGAGCAGTTCTTC
many	TRBV9	TRBJ1-4	-	CASSDRDHGEKLFF	TGTGCCAGCAGCGACCGGGACCACGGTGAAAAACTGTTTTTT
medium-sized	TRBV9	TRBJ2-7	TRBD1	CASSARQGFEQYF	TGTGCCAGCAGCGCCCGACAGGGTTTCGAGCAGTACTTC
many	TRBV9	TRBJ1-2	-	CASSVEERYGYTF	TGTGCCAGCAGCGTAGAGGAGCGCTATGGCTACACCTTC
many	TRBV9	TRBJ2-7	TRBD2	CASSVDGGRALYEQYF	TGTGCCAGCAGCGTAGACGGCGGGAGGGCCCTCTACGAGCAGTACTTC
many	TRBV9	TRBJ2-3	TRBD2	CASSTSSGGIDTQYF	TGTGCCAGCAGCACTTCTAGCGGGGGGATAGATACGCAGTATTTT
medium-sized	TRBV9	TRBJ2-1	-	CASSVTGDSYNEQFF	TGTGCCAGCAGCGTCACCGGCGACTCCTACAATGAGCAGTTCTTC
many	TRBV9	TRBJ2-4	TRBD1	CASSVGTGDAKNIQYF	TGTGCCAGCAGCGTCGGGACAGGGGACGCCAAAAACATTCAGTACTTC
many	TRBV9	TRBJ2-5	TRBD2	CASSVGGRIRETQYF	TGTGCCAGCAGCGTAGGCGGGAGGATCCGGGAGACCCAGTACTTC
many	TRBV9	TRBJ2-5	-	CASSVEGDETQYF	TGTGCCAGCAGCGTAGAGGGAGACGAGACCCAGTACTTC
many	TRBV9	TRBJ2-7	-	CASSAGYEQYF	TGTGCCAGCAGCGCTGGCTACGAGCAGTACTTC
many	TRBV9	TRBJ2-7	TRBD2	CASSPRTSGNEQYF	TGTGCCAGCAGCCCACGGACTAGCGGGAACGAGCAGTACTTC
many	TRBV9	TRBJ2-2	TRBD1	CASSVASGTGLLAGELFF	TGTGCCAGCAGCGTAGCCTCCGGGACAGGGCTACTCGCCGGGGAGCTGTTTTTT
many	TRBV9	TRBJ2-1	-	CASSPGDSYNEQFF	TGTGCCAGCAGCCCGGGGGACTCCTACAATGAGCAGTTCTTC
many	TRBV9	TRBJ1-6	-	CASSGSRDLDSYNSPLHF	TGTGCCAGCAGCGGATCCCGGGACCTCGACTCCTATAATTCACCCCTCCACTTT
many	TRBV9	TRBJ2-3	-	CASSGRDLFTDTQYF	TGTGCCAGCAGCGGGAGGGACCTTTTCACAGATACGCAGTATTTT
many	TRBV9	TRBJ1-6	-	CASSAMGLSPLHF	TGTGCCAGCAGCGCCATGGGGCTTTCACCCCTCCACTTT
many	TRBV9	TRBJ2-5	TRBD2	CASSVGASGGLETQYF	TGTGCCAGCAGCGTAGGGGCTAGCGGGGGCTTGGAGACCCAGTACTTC
many	TRBV9	TRBJ2-7	TRBD2	CASSVDPLGASGTVLEQYF	TGTGCCAGCAGCGTCGACCCTCTTGGGGCTAGCGGGACGGTCCTCGAGCAGTACTTC
medium-sized	TRBV9	TRBJ2-2	-	CASSVTRGPTGELFF	TGTGCCAGCAGCGTCACGCGGGGACCCACCGGGGAGCTGTTTTTT
many	TRBV9	TRBJ1-1	TRBD1	CASSGTGGLAFF	TGTGCCAGCAGCGGTACAGGGGGTCTGGCTTTCTTT
many	TRBV9	TRBJ2-3	-	CASSVEVGKITDTQYF	TGTGCCAGCAGCGTAGAAGTGGGGAAGATCACAGATACGCAGTATTTT
many	TRBV9	TRBJ2-1	TRBD2	CASSVTGTLGLAVNNEQFF	TGTGCCAGCAGCGTTACCGGGACCCTGGGACTAGCGGTTAACAATGAGCAGTTCTTC
many	TRBV21-1	TRBJ2-1	-	CASSKGVSFRQGTEQFF	TGTGCCAGCAGCAAAGGGGTCAGCTTTCGGCAGGGAACGGAGCAGTTCTTC
many	TRBV9	TRBJ2-5	TRBD2	CASSVDGRGRQETQYF	TGTGCCAGCAGCGTAGATGGGAGGGGCCGGCAAGAGACCCAGTACTTC
many	TRBV9	TRBJ2-1	TRBD2	CASSLSGGYNEQFF	TGTGCCAGCAGCCTGTCGGGAGGGTACAATGAGCAGTTCTTC
-	TRBV9	TRBJ2-3	TRBD1	CASSVMGDRGDTQYF	TGTGCCAGCAGCGTAATGGGGGACAGGGGCGATACGCAGTATTTT
many	TRBV9	TRBJ2-2	TRBD2	CASSAGGGNTGELFF	TGTGCCAGCAGCGCCGGCGGGGGGAACACCGGGGAGCTGTTTTTT